This entry lists 4 T cell receptor beta chains sequenced from one sample in a study of blood T cells in healthy people across ages. It was with a sample-barcoded 5' primer and a J-beta primer mix that a second PCR of roughly 7 to 12 cycles was run. In TCRdb, the 5' RACE reads were re-called with MiXCR into one record per CDR3 protein. The sample has 710,000 or so distinct CDR3 sequences; approximately 22% are singletons. Material for sequencing was blood. Receptor source: a man aged 65-85 years in good health.

This clonotype was counted a few times. This chain connects TRBV5-6 to TRBJ1-6, with D hard to call. Looked up from germline, CDR1 is SGHDT and CDR2 is YYEEEE. This CDR3 has 15 residues. The V gene lost 2 bases and the J gene lost 7 bases, with 13 bases spanning the gap. The CDR3 protein is CASSFVKLENSPLHF. CDR3 coding DNA: TGTGCCAGCAGCTTTGTCAAACTGGAGAATTCACCCCTCCACTTT.

With regard to this clonotype: The CDR3 does not close with the conserved phenylalanine or tryptophan, likely indicating a read error. The J gene is TRBJ1-1, the V gene TRBV5-1, with 9 bases that match TRBD1. Germline V gene data show CDR1 as SGHRS and CDR2 as YFSETQ. The trim removed 6 bases at V and 6 bases at J, leaving 9 bases unmatched. This CDR3 spans 14 amino acids. The CDR3 loop is CASNSRQGVSEAFL. CDR3 in DNA: TGCGCCAGCAACAGTAGACAGGGGGTATCTGAAGCTTTCCTT.

The chain recombines TRBV15 with TRBJ1-3; no clear D. Germline CDR1 and CDR2: LNHNV and YYDKDF (reference sequence). V was clipped by 0 bases and J by 3 bases, with 6 bases between them. The CDR3 is made up of 14 amino acids. CDR3 bases: TGTGCCACCAGCAGAGACTACTTTGGAAACACCATATATTTT. Amino acids: CATSRDYFGNTIYF.

This clonotype showed up just a few times. This chain connects TRBV18 to TRBJ1-4; the D is unclear. The germline gives CDR1 KGHSH, CDR2 LQKENI. Trimming shortened V by 2 bases and J by 6 bases, and 10 bases separated the two germline ends. The CDR3 has 14 amino acids. The CDR3 is CASSPFRQDEKLFF. CDR3 bases: TGTGCCAGCTCACCATTCCGGCAGGATGAAAAACTGTTTTTT. The whole variable domain, filled in from reference TRBV18 and TRBJ1-4, reads NAGVMQNPRHLVRRRGQEARLRCSPMKGHSHVYWYRQLPEEGLKFMVYLQKENIIDESGMPKERFSAEFPKEGPSILRIQQVVRGDSAAYFCASSPFRQDEKLFFGSGTQLSVL.